This TCR beta chain is from a study of blood T cell repertoires in COVID-19. Overall study: Sites in the United States, Italy and Spain provided acute and convalescent COVID-19 samples. PBMCs, B-cell-depleted T cells, or T cells provided the cDNA or gDNA that made up the material.

The repertoire was sequenced with immunoSEQ multiplex PCR; TCRdb's copy has only in-frame clones and lacks some. The sample lists approximately 160,000 clones; 90% to 95% were seen once. Only one count was recorded for this clone. The CDR3 runs 16 residues. The germline CDR1 and CDR2 sequences are KGHDR and SFDVKD. The V end lost 1 base, the J end lost 7 bases, and 15 bases lay between the germline ends. The sequenced material came from peripheral blood. This chain connects TRBV24-1 to TRBJ2-2; D is undetermined. This TCR derives from a man aged 50 to 59 with acute or convalescent COVID-19. CDR3 sequence (DNA): TGTGCCACCAGTGATTTTCAGGCCCACGCCGGCGGGGAGCTGTTTTTT. This sequence encodes CATSDFQAHAGGELFF.